The 20 T cell receptor beta chains presented below share a single source sample, sequenced in a study of blood T cells in healthy people across ages. Using a J-beta primer mix together with a sample-barcoded 5' primer, a second PCR was run for about 7 to 12 cycles. MiXCR, applied by TCRdb to the 5' RACE reads, yields one record per CDR3 protein. The sample includes hundreds of thousands of distinct CDR3 sequences, approximately 53% of them seen just once. Specimen: blood. These TCRs come from a man aged 40-55 years in good health.

The V and J genes are TRBV29-1 and TRBJ2-7; D is possibly TRBD1 (6 bases). The CDR3 runs to 13 residues. Germline CDR1 SQVTM, CDR2 ANQGSEA. The V gene lost 7 bases and the J gene lost 1 base, with 14 bases spanning the gap. The CDR3 sequence is CSGVGTLSYEQYF. For the CDR3, the DNA is TGCAGCGGCGTAGGGACACTGTCCTACGAGCAGTACTTC.

This chain links TRBV12-3 or TRBV12-4 with TRBJ2-4; possible D gene TRBD2, 7 bases. The J call could be wrong; TRBJ2-7 is a better fit for the DNA end. The CDR3 extends over 14 amino acids. CDR3: CASSFEGGPYEQYF. CDR3 in DNA: TGTGCCAGCAGTTTCGAGGGGGGGCCCTACGAGCAGTACTTC.

The chain couples TRBV9 to TRBJ1-3; possibly TRBD1 for D (6 bases). Germline assignment: CDR1 SGDLS and CDR2 YYNGEE. The CDR3 loop spans 15 amino acids. The V gene lost 3 bases and the J gene lost 2 bases, with 12 bases spanning the gap. In nucleotides, the CDR3 is TGTGCCAGCAGCGCTACGGGACATACTGGAAACACCATATATTTT. Its translation: CASSATGHTGNTIYF.

This chain uses TRBV20-1 with TRBJ2-5, with 11 bases that match TRBD2. TRBJ2-7 explains the end of the DNA better; the J call may be wrong. Germline V CDR1 and CDR2: DFQATT, SNEGSKA (reference sequence). The CDR3 spans 19 residues. Written as DNA, the CDR3 is TGCAGTGCTAGACTCTTAGGACTAGCGGGTGTAAGTGTGGAATCCGAGCAGTACTTC. It encodes CSARLLGLAGVSVESEQYF.

Note on this clonotype: One end of the junction varies from germline; a read error may be responsible. V and J are TRBV12-3 or TRBV12-4 and TRBJ1-1; D perhaps matches TRBD1 (5 bases). The CDR3 consists of 13 residues. CDR3 residues: CAGSQGDATEAFF. The DNA for the CDR3 is TGTGCCGGCAGCCAGGGTGACGCCACTGAAGCTTTCTTT.

The CDR3 loop reads CASARGRDDNNEQFF. The DNA for the CDR3 is TGTGCCAGCGCACGGGGACGGGACGACAACAATGAGCAGTTCTTC. The V call is TRBV6-6, the J call TRBJ2-1, with D perhaps assigned TRBD1 or TRBD2 (5 bases each). CDR3 length equals 15 residues. The ends were cut back, 8 bases at V and 5 bases at J, with 19 bases in the middle. Germline V gene sequence: CDR1 MNHNY, CDR2 SVGAGI (reference sequence).

As regards this clonotype: At one end the junction does not follow the germline gene, possibly because of a read error. The chain has TRBV29-1 and TRBJ2-5; a possible D gene is TRBD2 (5 bases). The DNA end is more similar to TRBJ2-7, so the J call may be wrong. This CDR3 spans 11 amino acids. The germline gives CDR1 SQVTM, CDR2 ANQGSEA. As DNA, the CDR3 is TGCAGCGGAGGGTCCTCCCACGAGCAGTACTTC. Protein sequence: CSGGSSHEQYF.

This clonotype turned up a few times. The rearrangement joins TRBV29-1 to TRBJ2-3; 7 bases line up with TRBD2. From germline, CDR1 is SQVTM and CDR2 ANQGSEA. The CDR3 contains 15 residues. V shed 2 bases, J shed 6 bases, and the junction held 11 bases outside the gene matches. For the CDR3, the DNA is TGCAGCGTTGAATTCGTGGGAGGGCCTGGTGATACGCAGTATTTT. Amino acid sequence: CSVEFVGGPGDTQYF.

J is TRBJ1-1 and V is TRBV27; no clear D gene. The CDR3 extends over 12 amino acids. V dropped 5 bases and J dropped 7 bases, with 11 bases sitting between them. CDR1 is MNHEY, CDR2 SMNVEV, per germline (reference sequence). The CDR3 loop reads CASSGGVNEAFF. In DNA, the CDR3 is TGTGCCAGCAGTGGTGGGGTGAATGAAGCTTTCTTT.

The chain carries TRBV5-1 and TRBJ2-5, with D perhaps TRBD1 or TRBD2 (5 bases each). The CDR3 length is 15 residues. V was shortened by 4 bases and J by 2 bases, with 15 bases between the two germline ends. In germline, CDR1 is SGHRS, CDR2 YFSETQ. The CDR3: CASSPRDGVQETQYF. The CDR3 DNA follows: TGCGCCAGCAGCCCCCGGGACGGTGTACAAGAGACCCAGTACTTC.

Written as DNA, the CDR3 is TGCGCCAGCAGCCCAGAGGGCGTGGAGACCCAGTACTTC. Translated, it gives CASSPEGVETQYF. The V gene is TRBV5-1, the J gene TRBJ2-5, with a tentative D call TRBD2 (5 bases). The germline V gene has CDR1 SGHRS and CDR2 YFSETQ. The V end was cut by 4 bases, the J end by 5 bases, with 12 bases between. The CDR3 covers 13 residues.

V gene TRBV28 combines with J gene TRBJ2-5; tentatively, D is TRBD2 (5 bases). Germline CDR1 and CDR2: MDHEN and SYDVKM. Trimming shortened V by 6 bases and J by 4 bases, and 15 bases separated the two germline ends. The CDR3 runs to 14 residues. The DNA for the CDR3 is TGTGCCAGCAGAACAATCGAAGGGAGAGAGACCCAGTACTTC. It codes for CASRTIEGRETQYF.

The chain recombines TRBV7-9 with TRBJ1-6; D remains unclear. This CDR3 comprises 13 residues. V was trimmed by 6 bases and J by 10 bases, leaving 13 bases between them. The germline V gene has CDR1 SEHNR and CDR2 FQNEAQ (reference sequence). The DNA for the CDR3 is TGTGCCAGCAGTCGGAGTCTTGAGTCACCCCTCCACTTT. It specifies CASSRSLESPLHF.

This sequence joins TRBV7-2 and TRBJ2-1; 7 bases fit TRBD1. The V gene's germline CDR1 is SGHTA and CDR2 FQGNSA. This CDR3 has 15 amino acids. Unmatched junction bases numbered 2, after V lost 3 bases and J lost 0 bases. The CDR3 DNA is TGTGCCAGCAGCTTCACAGGGGCCTCCTACAATGAGCAGTTCTTC. It yields the protein CASSFTGASYNEQFF. The whole variable domain, filled in from reference TRBV7-2 and TRBJ2-1, reads GAGVSQSPSNKVTEKGKDVELRCDPISGHTALYWYRQSLGQGLEFLIYFQGNSAPDKSGLPSDRFSAERTGGSVSTLTIQRTQQEDSAVYLCASSFTGASYNEQFFGPGTRLTVL.

The table lists this clonotype with a count of one. The gene calls are TRBV20-1 and TRBJ2-5; possible D gene TRBD1, 5 bases. Germline assignment: CDR1 DFQATT and CDR2 SNEGSKA (reference sequence). Trimming shortened V by 3 bases and J by 1 base, and 12 bases separated the two germline ends. CDR3 length: 14 amino acids. CDR3: CSARDTTTQETQYF. In DNA form, the CDR3 reads TGCAGTGCTAGGGACACTACTACCCAAGAGACCCAGTACTTC.

This clonotype has more than one count but fewer than ten. This chain uses TRBV10-3 with TRBJ2-3; 7 nucleotides line up with TRBD1. Germline trimming cut 0 bases from V and 2 bases from J; bases unmatched to any gene: 14. In germline, CDR1 is ENHRY, CDR2 SYGVKD. This CDR3 has 19 amino acids. In DNA form, the CDR3 reads TGTGCCATCAGTGAGTCGGTGGGGAGTACAGGGGAAATCACAGATACGCAGTATTTT. This translates into CAISESVGSTGEITDTQYF.

The chain carries TRBV6-1 and TRBJ2-3; 11 bases map to TRBD2. CDR1 and CDR2 (germline): MNHNS, SASEGT. J was trimmed by 5 bases and V by 7 bases; bases with no gene match: 11. CDR3 length equals 16 residues. CDR3 amino acids: CASKILAGGPGDTQYF. CDR3 nucleotide sequence: TGTGCCAGCAAAATTTTAGCGGGAGGGCCTGGAGATACGCAGTATTTT.

V usage is TRBV28 and J usage is TRBJ2-3; either TRBD1 or TRBD2 may fit D (5 bases each). This CDR3 contains 15 residues. Between the trimmed V and J ends, which lost 6 bases and 2 bases, there was a span of 15 bases. The germline CDR1 and CDR2 sequences are MDHEN and SYDVKM. CDR3 coding DNA: TGTGCCAGCAGCCCCCCGGTAGGGACCACAGATACGCAGTATTTT. Translating gives CASSPPVGTTDTQYF.

Comment on this clonotype: The germline gene is not matched at one end of the junction; a read error may be the cause. This sequence joins TRBV5-6 and TRBJ2-6, with D possibly called TRBD1 or TRBD2 (6 bases each). Germline CDR1 and CDR2: SGHDT and YYEEEE. The CDR3 sequence is 15 residues long. The CDR3 DNA reads TGTGCCAGCAGCTTACCAGGGTCGGGGGCCGACGTCCTGACTTTC. Protein sequence: CASSLPGSGADVLTF.

This sequence joins TRBV21-1 and TRBJ2-1; the table's TRBD2 call for D was not verified on the DNA. TRBV21-1 corresponds to a pseudogene. CDR3 length: 17 residues. The CDR3 DNA sequence: TGTGCCAGCCCATCCTGCAGGCGGGAGGGCCAAGTAGATGAGCAGTTCTTC. Protein: CASPSCRREGQVDEQFF.